A selection of T cell receptor beta chains follows, all from one sample in a study of technical replicates of blood from a handful of donors. Some clones are missing from TCRdb's copy, which holds only in-frame ones; the method was immunoSEQ multiplex PCR. This table has roughly 90,000 clones, approximately 90% appearing once. Sequenced input: T cells isolated from PBMCs. The receptors shown here come from a human donor in good health. The conserved cysteine and the conserved F or W are not part of the CDR3 here.

v_call	j_call	cdr3_aa
TRBV5-4	TRBJ1-1	ASSLEGHGTTEAF
TRBV7-8	TRBJ2-7	ASSLPAGVENEQY
TRBV10-1	TRBJ2-5	ASSDYFQETQY
TRBV15	TRBJ2-2	ATSPVGVTGELF
TRBV5-1	TRBJ2-3	ASSLAHTDTQY
TRBV5-5	TRBJ2-1	ASSSGQIYNEQF
TRBV6-5	TRBJ1-2	ASSYSRAGAGYT
TRBV18	TRBJ2-2	ASSPWTSGSHTGELF
TRBV29-1	TRBJ2-5	SVPQVWTSGGASGETQY
TRBV12-5	TRBJ2-5	ASGRGLAGVQETQY
TRBV7-2	TRBJ2-4	ASRQTSGGSGIQY
TRBV14	TRBJ2-1	ASSQEGWGSQGEQF
TRBV28	TRBJ1-5	ASISGPDQPQH
TRBV7-9	TRBJ1-4	ASSLSRGATNEKLF
TRBV5-6	TRBJ2-7	ASSLAGRFYEQY
TRBV10-3	TRBJ1-5	ATGRGDQPQH
TRBV14	TRBJ2-1	ASSQGAGWRREFNEQF
TRBV11-2	TRBJ2-7	ASSLDPGQPYEQY
TRBV4-1	TRBJ2-7	ASSQGLAYEQY
TRBV5-1	TRBJ1-1	ASSLGAGHTEAF
TRBV27	TRBJ1-2	ASSLDGNYGYT
TRBV5-4	TRBJ1-2	ASSSGTGSNYGYT
TRBV30	TRBJ1-1	AWSATVIVNTEAF
TRBV6-5	TRBJ1-2	ASSAPGTAGYT
TRBV30	TRBJ2-7	AWSAPRVGSYEQY
TRBV5-6	TRBJ2-7	ASSIGTGYEQY
TRBV27	TRBJ2-7	ASSPGLPIYEQY
TRBV19	TRBJ1-1	ASTTFEGDTEAF
TRBV2	TRBJ2-7	AITTGSSYEQY
TRBV19	TRBJ2-5	ASSRGQGTETQY
TRBV6-5	TRBJ2-1	ASSYGPLSSYNEQF
TRBV5-1	TRBJ2-2	ASSFSGRGAGELF
TRBV4-1	TRBJ2-2	ASSQVSGRVGKKNTGELF
TRBV5-1	TRBJ2-7	ASSLSGYEQY
TRBV29-1	TRBJ2-5	SATGQIEIQY
TRBV10-3	TRBJ2-5	AISLGQETQY
TRBV4-1	TRBJ1-2	ASSQVGQGVGYT
TRBV2	TRBJ2-7	ASSESPPREQY
TRBV7-2	TRBJ2-7	ASSHSGSSSYEQY
TRBV7-3	TRBJ2-1	ASSLPPYNEQF
TRBV27	TRBJ2-7	ASSHGYEQY
TRBV28	TRBJ1-2	ASSSGGQGSGYT
TRBV19	TRBJ1-4	ASSPEGARSATNEKLF